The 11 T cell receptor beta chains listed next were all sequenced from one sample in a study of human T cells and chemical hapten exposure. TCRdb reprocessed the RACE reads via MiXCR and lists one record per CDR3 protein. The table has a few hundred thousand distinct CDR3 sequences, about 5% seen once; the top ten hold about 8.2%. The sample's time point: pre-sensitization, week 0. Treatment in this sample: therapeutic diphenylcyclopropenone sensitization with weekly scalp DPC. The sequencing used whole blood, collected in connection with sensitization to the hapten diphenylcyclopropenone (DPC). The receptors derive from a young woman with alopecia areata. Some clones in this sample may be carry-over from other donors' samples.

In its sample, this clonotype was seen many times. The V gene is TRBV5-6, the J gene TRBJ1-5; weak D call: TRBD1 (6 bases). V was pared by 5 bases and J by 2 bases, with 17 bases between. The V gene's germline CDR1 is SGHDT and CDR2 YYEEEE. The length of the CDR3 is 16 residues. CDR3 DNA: TGTGCCAGCAGTACAGGGTTGGTCGGGGGCAATCAGCCCCAGCATTTT. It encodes CASSTGLVGGNQPQHF.

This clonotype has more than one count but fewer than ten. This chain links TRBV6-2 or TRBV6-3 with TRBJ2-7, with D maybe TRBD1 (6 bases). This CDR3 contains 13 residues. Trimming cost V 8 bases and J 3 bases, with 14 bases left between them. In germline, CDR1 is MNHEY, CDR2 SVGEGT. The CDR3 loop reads CASGRDTDYEQYF. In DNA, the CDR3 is TGTGCCAGCGGCCGGGACACCGACTACGAGCAGTACTTC.

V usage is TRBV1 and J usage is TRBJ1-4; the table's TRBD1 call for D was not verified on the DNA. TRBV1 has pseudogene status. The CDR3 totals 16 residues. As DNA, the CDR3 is TGCACCAGCAGCCCACAATTCGAAGGGGACGGCGAAAAACTGTTTTTT. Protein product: CTSSPQFEGDGEKLFF.

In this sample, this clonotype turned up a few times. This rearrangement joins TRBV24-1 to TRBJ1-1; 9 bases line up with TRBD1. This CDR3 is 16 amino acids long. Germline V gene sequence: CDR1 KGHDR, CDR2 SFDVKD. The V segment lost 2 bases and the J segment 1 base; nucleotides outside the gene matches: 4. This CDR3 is CATSDSRTGANTEAFF. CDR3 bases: TGTGCCACCAGTGATTCAAGGACAGGGGCGAACACTGAAGCTTTCTTT.

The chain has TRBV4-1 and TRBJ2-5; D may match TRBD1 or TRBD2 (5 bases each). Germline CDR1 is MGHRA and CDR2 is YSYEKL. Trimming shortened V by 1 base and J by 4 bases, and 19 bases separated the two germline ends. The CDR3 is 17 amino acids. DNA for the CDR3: TGCGCCAGCAGCCAAGGGGGACGTTTTGTGGCGAGAGAGACCCAGTACTTC. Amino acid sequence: CASSQGGRFVARETQYF.

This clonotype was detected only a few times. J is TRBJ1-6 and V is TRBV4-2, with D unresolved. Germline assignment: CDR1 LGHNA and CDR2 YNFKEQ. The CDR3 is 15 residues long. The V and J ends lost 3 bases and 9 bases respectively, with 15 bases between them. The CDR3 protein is CASSHGPGPSSPLHF. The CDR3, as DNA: TGTGCCAGCAGCCACGGCCCAGGACCCTCTTCACCCCTCCACTTT.

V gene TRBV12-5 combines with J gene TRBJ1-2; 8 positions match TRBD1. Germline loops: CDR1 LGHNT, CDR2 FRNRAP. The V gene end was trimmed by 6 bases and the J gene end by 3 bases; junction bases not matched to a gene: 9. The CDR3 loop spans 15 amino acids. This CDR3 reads CASGYDRGVDYGYTF. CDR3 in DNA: TGTGCTAGTGGCTACGACAGGGGTGTGGACTATGGCTACACCTTC.

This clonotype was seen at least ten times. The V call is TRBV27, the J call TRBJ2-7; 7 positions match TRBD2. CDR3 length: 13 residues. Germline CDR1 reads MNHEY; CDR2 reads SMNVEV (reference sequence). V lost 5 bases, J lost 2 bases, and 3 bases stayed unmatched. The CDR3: CASSPGLAYEQYF. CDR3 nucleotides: TGTGCCAGCAGTCCCGGACTAGCCTACGAGCAGTACTTC.

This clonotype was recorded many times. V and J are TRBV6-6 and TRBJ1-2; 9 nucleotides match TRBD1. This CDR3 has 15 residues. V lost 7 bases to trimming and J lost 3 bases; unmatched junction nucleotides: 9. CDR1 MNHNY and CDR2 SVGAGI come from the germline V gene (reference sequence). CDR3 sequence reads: CASIITGGGYYGYTF. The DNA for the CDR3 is TGTGCCAGCATAATAACAGGGGGCGGTTACTATGGCTACACCTTC.

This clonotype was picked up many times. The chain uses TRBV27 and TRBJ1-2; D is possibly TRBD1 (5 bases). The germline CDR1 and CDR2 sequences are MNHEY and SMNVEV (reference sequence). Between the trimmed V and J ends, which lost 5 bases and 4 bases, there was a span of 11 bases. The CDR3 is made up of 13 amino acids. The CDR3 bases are TGTGCCAGCAGTCCCGGACATGGCTATGGCTACACCTTC. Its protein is CASSPGHGYGYTF.

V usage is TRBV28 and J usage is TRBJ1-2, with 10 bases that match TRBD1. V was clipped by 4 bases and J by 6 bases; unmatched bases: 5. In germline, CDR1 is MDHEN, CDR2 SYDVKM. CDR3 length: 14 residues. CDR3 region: CASSSRQGANGYTF. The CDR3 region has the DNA TGTGCCAGCAGTTCCAGACAGGGGGCAAATGGCTACACCTTC.